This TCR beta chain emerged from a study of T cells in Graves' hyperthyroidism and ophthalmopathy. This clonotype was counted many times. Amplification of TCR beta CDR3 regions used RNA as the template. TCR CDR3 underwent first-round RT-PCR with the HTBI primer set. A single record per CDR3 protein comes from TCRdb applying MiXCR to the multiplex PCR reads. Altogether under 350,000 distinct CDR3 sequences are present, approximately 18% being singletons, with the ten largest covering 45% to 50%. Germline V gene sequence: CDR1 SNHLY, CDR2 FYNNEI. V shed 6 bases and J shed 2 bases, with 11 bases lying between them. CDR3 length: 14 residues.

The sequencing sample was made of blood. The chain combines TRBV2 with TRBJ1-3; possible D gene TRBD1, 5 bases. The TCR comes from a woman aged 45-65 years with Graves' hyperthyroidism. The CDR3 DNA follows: TGTGCCAGCAGAACTCAGGGCACTGGAAACACCATATATTTT. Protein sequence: CASRTQGTGNTIYF.